A single T cell receptor (beta chain) is shown here with its context. The antigen remains unidentified. Other DNA sequences in this specimen translate into the identical CDR3. These data come from a study of CD8+ T cells in alopecia areata. Overall study findings and caveats: In lesional scalp, particularly from alopecia totalis/universalis, clonality was higher than in normal scalp. Clarity of TCR sharing across patients fell short of that in mice, possibly HLA-related. Sequencing of scalp samples also captures resident alphabeta T cells of normal skin.

RNA was extracted and reverse transcribed into cDNA as the sequencing template. Sequenced by immunoSEQ multiplex PCR; TCRdb stores in-frame clones only, minus some. The data show about 110,000 clones, with 55% to 75% seen just once and 20% to 25% held by the top ten. The J segment lost 2 bases and the V segment lost 3 bases, leaving 4 bases of the junction unmatched. This CDR3 comprises 14 residues. The germline gives CDR1 MNHEY, CDR2 SMNVEV (reference sequence). Sorting of CD4+ and CD8+ T cells was performed on PBMCs. The chain joins TRBV27 to TRBJ2-7, with 7 nucleotides matching TRBD1. This clonotype was sampled from a human donor in good health. What was sequenced was CD8+ T cells sorted from blood. The CDR3 nucleotides read TGTGCCAGCAGTTTGGGGCAGGGGGCCTACGAGCAGTACTTC. Translating gives CASSLGQGAYEQYF.